What follows describes a single TCR beta chain. CDR1 SGHNT and CDR2 YENEEA come from the germline V gene. V lost 6 bases, J lost 6 bases, and 10 bases lay in between. CDR3 length: 12 amino acids. The data are from a study of blood T cell repertoires in COVID-19. Original processing methods: By means of reference gene primer amplification, nucleated cell counts were estimated. TCRdb's table, derived via immunoSEQ multiplex PCR, lists solely in-frame clones and lacks some. The DNA was the basis for D and trimming; V, J and clone size are from that table. The sample includes approximately 100,000 clones, 70% to 85% of them seen just once.

This TCR came from a woman in her sixties or seventies with acute or convalescent COVID-19. The sequenced material came from peripheral blood. The chain links TRBV11-3 to TRBJ2-3; no clear D. The CDR3 sequence is CASSLQVDTQYF. The CDR3, as DNA: TGTGCCAGCAGTTTGCAGGTCGATACGCAGTATTTT.